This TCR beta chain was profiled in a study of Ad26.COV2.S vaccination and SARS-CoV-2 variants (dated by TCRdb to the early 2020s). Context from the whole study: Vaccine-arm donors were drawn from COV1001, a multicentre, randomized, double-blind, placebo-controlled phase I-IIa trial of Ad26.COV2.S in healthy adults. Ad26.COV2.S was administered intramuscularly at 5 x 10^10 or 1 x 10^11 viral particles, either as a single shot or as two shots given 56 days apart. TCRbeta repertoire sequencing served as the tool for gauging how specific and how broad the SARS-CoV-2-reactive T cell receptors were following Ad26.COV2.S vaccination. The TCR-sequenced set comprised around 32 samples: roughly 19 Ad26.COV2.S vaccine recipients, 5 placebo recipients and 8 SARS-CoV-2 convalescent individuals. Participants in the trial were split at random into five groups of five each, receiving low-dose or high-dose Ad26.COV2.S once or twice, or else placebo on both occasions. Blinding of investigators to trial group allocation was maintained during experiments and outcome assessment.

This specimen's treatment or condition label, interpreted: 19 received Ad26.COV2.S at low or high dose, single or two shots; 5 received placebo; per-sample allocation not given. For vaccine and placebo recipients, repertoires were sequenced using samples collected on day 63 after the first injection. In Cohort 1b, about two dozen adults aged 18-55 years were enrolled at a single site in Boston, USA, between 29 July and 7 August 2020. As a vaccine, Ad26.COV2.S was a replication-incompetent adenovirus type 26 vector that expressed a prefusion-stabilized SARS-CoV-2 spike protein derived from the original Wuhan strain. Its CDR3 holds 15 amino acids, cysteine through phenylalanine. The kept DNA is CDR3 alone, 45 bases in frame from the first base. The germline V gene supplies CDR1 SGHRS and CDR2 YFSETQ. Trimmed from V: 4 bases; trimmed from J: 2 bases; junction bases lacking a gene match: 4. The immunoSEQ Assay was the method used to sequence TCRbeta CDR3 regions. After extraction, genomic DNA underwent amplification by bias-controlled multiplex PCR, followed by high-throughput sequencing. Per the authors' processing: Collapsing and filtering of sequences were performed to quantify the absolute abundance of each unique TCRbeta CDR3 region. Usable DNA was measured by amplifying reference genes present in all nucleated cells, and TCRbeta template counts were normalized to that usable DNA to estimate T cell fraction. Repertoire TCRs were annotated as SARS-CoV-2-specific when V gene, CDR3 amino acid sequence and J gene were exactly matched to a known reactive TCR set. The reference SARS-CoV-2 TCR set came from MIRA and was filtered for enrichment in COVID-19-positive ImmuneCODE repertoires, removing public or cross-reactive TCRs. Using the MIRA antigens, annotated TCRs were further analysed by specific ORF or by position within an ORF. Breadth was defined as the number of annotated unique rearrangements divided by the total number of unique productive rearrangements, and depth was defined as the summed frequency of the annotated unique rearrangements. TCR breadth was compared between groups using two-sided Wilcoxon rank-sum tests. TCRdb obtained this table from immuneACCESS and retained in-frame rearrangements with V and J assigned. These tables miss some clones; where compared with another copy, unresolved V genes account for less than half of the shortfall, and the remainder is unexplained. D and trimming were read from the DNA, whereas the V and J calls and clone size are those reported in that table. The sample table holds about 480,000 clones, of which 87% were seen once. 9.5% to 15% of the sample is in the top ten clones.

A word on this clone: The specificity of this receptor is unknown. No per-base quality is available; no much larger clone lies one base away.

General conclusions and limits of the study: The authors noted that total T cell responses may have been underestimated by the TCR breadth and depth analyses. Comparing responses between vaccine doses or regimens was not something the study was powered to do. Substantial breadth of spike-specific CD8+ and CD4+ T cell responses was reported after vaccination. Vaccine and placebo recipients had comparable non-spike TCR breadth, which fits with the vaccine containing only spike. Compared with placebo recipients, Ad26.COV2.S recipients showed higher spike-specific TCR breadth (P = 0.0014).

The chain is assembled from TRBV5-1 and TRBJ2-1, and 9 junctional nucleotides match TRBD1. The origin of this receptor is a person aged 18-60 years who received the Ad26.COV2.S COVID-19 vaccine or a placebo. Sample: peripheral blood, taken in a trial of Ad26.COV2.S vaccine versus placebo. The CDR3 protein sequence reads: CASSTGTGTYNEQFF. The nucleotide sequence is TGCGCCAGCAGCACGGGGACAGGGACCTACAATGAGCAGTTCTTC.